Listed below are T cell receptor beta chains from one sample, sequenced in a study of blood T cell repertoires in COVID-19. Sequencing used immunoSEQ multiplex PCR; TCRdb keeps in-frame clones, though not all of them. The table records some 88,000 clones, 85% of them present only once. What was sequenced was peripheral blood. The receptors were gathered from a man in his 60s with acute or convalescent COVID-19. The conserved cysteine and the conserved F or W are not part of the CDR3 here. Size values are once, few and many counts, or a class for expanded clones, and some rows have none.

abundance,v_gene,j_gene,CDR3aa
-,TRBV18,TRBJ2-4,ASSPGGAAKNIQY
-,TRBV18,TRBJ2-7,ASSQTRFYEQY
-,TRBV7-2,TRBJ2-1,ASSLKGQGLGRQF
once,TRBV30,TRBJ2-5,AWRPSGGLTQY
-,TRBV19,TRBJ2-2,ASSIAGRGQNTGELF
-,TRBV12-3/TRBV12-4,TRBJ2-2,ASSFYGELF
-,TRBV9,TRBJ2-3,ASSGETGGTDTQY
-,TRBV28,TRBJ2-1,ASSPRRGRESGNEQF
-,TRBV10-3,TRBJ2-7,AISDGGGGSEQY
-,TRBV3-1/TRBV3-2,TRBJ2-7,ASSQVRWREGSYEQY
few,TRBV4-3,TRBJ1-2,ASSWARDSPISYT
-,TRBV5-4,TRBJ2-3,ASSSLGSTTDTQY
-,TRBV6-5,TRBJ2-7,ASRSSGGASYEQY
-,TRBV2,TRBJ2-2,ASTEGLITGELF
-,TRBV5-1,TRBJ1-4,ASSSGQPNEKLF
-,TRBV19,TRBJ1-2,ASSRGLAYGYT
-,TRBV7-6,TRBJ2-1,ASSLLGTSGYNEQF
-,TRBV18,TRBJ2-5,ASSPPGLAGQETQY
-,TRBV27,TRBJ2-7,ASSPPGQALGQY
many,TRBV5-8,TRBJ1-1,ASSSGQGRTEAF
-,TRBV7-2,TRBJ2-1,ASSLLLGTPGYNEQF
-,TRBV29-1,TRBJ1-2,FARLTDDYGYT
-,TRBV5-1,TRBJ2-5,ASSLGGRTGETQY
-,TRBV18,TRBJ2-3,ASSPEVAGHTDTQY
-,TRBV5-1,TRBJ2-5,ASSLARLMGETQY
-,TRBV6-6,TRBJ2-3,ASSLRLAGGSWGDTQY
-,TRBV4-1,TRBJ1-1,ASSQVPGHSNTEAF
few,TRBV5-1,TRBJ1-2,ASSLQGNYGYT
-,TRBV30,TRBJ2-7,AWSTGVYEQY
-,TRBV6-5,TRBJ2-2,ASRPLNTGELF
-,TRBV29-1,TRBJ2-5,SARQGAIRETQY
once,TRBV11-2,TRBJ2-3,ASSLLTGTSGTGTDTQY
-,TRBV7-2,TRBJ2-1,ASSLGLAGGLRNEQF
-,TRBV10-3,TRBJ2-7,AISGAGRAYEQY
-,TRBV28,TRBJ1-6,ASSKGGGNSPLH
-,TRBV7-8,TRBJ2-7,ASSLAGGGGGLDEQY